Following are 16 T cell receptor beta chains from one sample sequenced in a study of regulatory T cells in long-lasting Graves disease. TCR beta libraries were built with iRepertoire HTBI primers and Arm-PCR of CDR3 regions. A single record per CDR3 protein comes from TCRdb applying MiXCR to the multiplex PCR reads. The sample gives 400,000 to 550,000 distinct CDR3 sequences, 16% of which show up once; around 10% is in the top ten. The time point is: newly diagnosed GD, antithyroid drugs for less than 3 months. After RNA was extracted from PBMCs, the TCR library was made from it. These data were also reused for a study on T cells in Graves' hyperthyroidism and ophthalmopathy.

Material: peripheral blood mononuclear cells (PBMCs), obtained at new diagnosis, from a patient treated with antithyroid drugs. These receptor sequences come from a woman aged 25 to 45 with Graves disease.

This clonotype was seen many times. This chain joins TRBV7-9 and TRBJ2-5; D is ambiguous. The germline V and J ends were trimmed by 1 base and 0 bases, with 6 bases remaining between them. The CDR3 is made up of 14 amino acids. CDR1 SEHNR and CDR2 FQNEAQ come from the germline V gene (reference sequence). The CDR3 sequence: CASSLVGHQETQYF. The DNA for the CDR3 is TGTGCCAGCAGCTTAGTCGGACACCAAGAGACCCAGTACTTC.

This clonotype showed up just a few times. The chain couples TRBV3-1 to TRBJ2-5; D is perhaps TRBD1 or TRBD2 (6 bases each). Germline CDR1 is LGHDT and CDR2 is YNNKEL (reference sequence). The CDR3 has 14 amino acids. V was cut by 5 bases and J by 0 bases, with 10 bases left in between. The CDR3 DNA reads TGTGCCAGCAGCTCAGGGGACTACCAAGAGACCCAGTACTTC. It codes for CASSSGDYQETQYF.

This clonotype was counted many times. The gene calls are TRBV12-3 or TRBV12-4 and TRBJ1-3; weak D call: TRBD1 (6 bases). V was clipped by 7 bases and J by 3 bases, with 16 bases between them. CDR3 length: 15 residues. CDR3 sequence (DNA): TGTGCCAGCACCCCTTTAGGGGGAGATGGAAACACCATATATTTT. It is translated as CASTPLGGDGNTIYF.

This clonotype occurred many times. This sequence joins TRBV20-1 and TRBJ2-3; D is perhaps TRBD1 or TRBD2 (5 bases each). The V gene lost 6 bases and the J gene lost 1 base, with 14 bases spanning the gap. From germline, CDR1 is DFQATT and CDR2 SNEGSKA (reference sequence). CDR3 length: 14 residues. The CDR3 spells CSAHSSGRTDTQYF. The CDR3 DNA is TGCAGTGCCCACTCGTCGGGACGCACAGATACGCAGTATTTT.

The table lists this clonotype with many counts. The chain links TRBV20-1 to TRBJ1-5; a weak D match, TRBD1 (5 bases). The length of the CDR3 is 12 residues. The V gene's germline CDR1 is DFQATT and CDR2 SNEGSKA (reference sequence). V was clipped by 8 bases and J by 2 bases, with 10 bases between them. This chain's CDR3 is CSSGGRNQPQHF. CDR3 DNA sequence: TGCAGTTCCGGGGGACGCAATCAGCCCCAGCATTTT.

The V gene is TRBV7-6, the J gene TRBJ2-2; D is perhaps TRBD2 (5 bases). CDR3 size: 16 residues. Trimming removed 5 bases at V and 4 bases at J, with 17 bases between. The germline V gene has CDR1 SGHVS and CDR2 FNYEAQ. CDR3 DNA sequence: TGTGCCAGCAGCCATTATGGCTTAGCGCGCACCGGGGAGCTGTTTTTT. Its protein is CASSHYGLARTGELFF.

This clonotype was seen only a few times. This chain joins TRBV28 and TRBJ1-2; 7 bases match TRBD1. CDR3 length: 16 residues. V gave up 3 bases and J gave up 2 bases; unmatched junction bases: 9. Germline V CDR1 and CDR2: MDHEN, SYDVKM. For the CDR3, the DNA is TGTGCCAGCAGTTTCCCCCCTGACAGGGAGAACTATGGCTACACCTTC. Translating it yields CASSFPPDRENYGYTF.

In its sample, this clonotype was seen a few times. V usage is TRBV2 and J usage is TRBJ1-4; tentatively, D is TRBD1 (5 bases). This CDR3 has 13 amino acids. V was clipped by 8 bases and J by 8 bases, with 15 bases between them. Germline CDR1 is SNHLY and CDR2 is FYNNEI. The DNA for the CDR3 is TGTGCCAGCTCTCGGGCAGGGAGCGAAAAACTGTTTTTT. This gives the protein CASSRAGSEKLFF. The whole variable domain, remainder taken from reference TRBV2 and TRBJ1-4, is EPEVTQTPSHQVTQMGQEVILRCVPISNHLYFYWYRQILGQKVEFLVSFYNNEISEKSEIFDDQFSVERPDGSNFTLKIRSTKLEDSAMYFCASSRAGSEKLFFGSGTQLSVL.

This clonotype occurred many times. V usage is TRBV28 and J usage is TRBJ2-7, with D uncertain. The germline V gene encodes CDR1 MDHEN and CDR2 SYDVKM. There are 15 residues in the CDR3. V lost 6 bases to trimming and J lost 1 base, with 16 bases between them. CDR3: CASRLDTVDSYEQYF. The CDR3 region has the DNA TGTGCCAGCAGGCTTGACACGGTTGATTCCTACGAGCAGTACTTC.

In this sample, this clonotype turned up many times. The chain carries TRBV27 and TRBJ2-1; the match to TRBD2 covers 8 bases. V was clipped by 6 bases and J by 2 bases; unmatched bases: 3. The CDR3 covers 14 residues. Germline V gene data show CDR1 as MNHEY and CDR2 as SMNVEV (reference sequence). For the CDR3, the DNA is TGTGCCAGCAGGGCGACTAGCGCCTACAATGAGCAGTTCTTC. Amino acid sequence: CASRATSAYNEQFF.

This clonotype was seen repeatedly, ten times or more. The rearrangement links TRBV6-4 to TRBJ2-7; the D gene is possibly TRBD1 (5 bases). CDR3 length: 16 amino acids. Per germline, CDR1 MRHNA and CDR2 SNTAGT. Trimming cost V 3 bases and J 0 bases, with 15 bases left between them. The CDR3 bases are TGTGCCAGCAGTGAAGAAAAGGGGTCCTTCTCCTACGAGCAGTACTTC. Its translation is CASSEEKGSFSYEQYF.

At least ten counts were recorded for this clonotype. The V call is TRBV24-1, the J call TRBJ1-5, with no clear D. V shed 3 bases and J shed 1 base, with 9 bases lying between them. CDR3 length: 15 amino acids. CDR1 and CDR2 from the germline V gene are KGHDR and SFDVKD. The CDR3 protein is CATSDDITSNQPQHF. The DNA for the CDR3 is TGTGCCACCAGTGATGACATCACCAGCAATCAGCCCCAGCATTTT.

This clonotype was observed a few times. V gene TRBV19 combines with J gene TRBJ1-2; possible D gene TRBD1, 5 bases. Trimming pared 5 bases from V and 8 bases from J, leaving 24 bases between. The CDR3 sequence is 16 residues long. CDR1 is LNHDA, CDR2 SQIVND, per germline (reference sequence). CDR3 amino acids: CASSSQRATVVGGYTF. The CDR3 nucleotides are TGTGCCAGTAGTTCCCAGCGTGCGACAGTCGTCGGCGGCTACACCTTC.

Ten or more counts support this clonotype. The V and J genes are TRBV10-3 and TRBJ1-5; D possibly corresponds to TRBD1 (5 bases). Looked up from germline, CDR1 is ENHRY and CDR2 is SYGVKD. V lost 0 bases and J 6 bases, leaving 15 bases between the germline ends. The CDR3 loop spans 16 amino acids. The CDR3 DNA is TGTGCCATCAGTGAGTCGATCGGGCAGGGCAGTCAGCCCCAGCATTTT. Amino acid sequence: CAISESIGQGSQPQHF.

The rearrangement joins TRBV3-1 to TRBJ2-5; tentatively, D is TRBD2 (6 bases). The CDR3 extends over 15 amino acids. Trimming pared 3 bases from V and 2 bases from J, leaving 13 bases between. In germline, CDR1 is LGHDT, CDR2 YNNKEL (reference sequence). For the CDR3, the DNA is TGTGCCAGCAGCCAGGCCGGGACTCCACAAGAGACCCAGTACTTC. Translation gives CASSQAGTPQETQYF.

Ten or more counts support this clonotype. The CDR3 region is CASSFELPGNTEAFF. The DNA for the CDR3 is TGTGCCAGCAGCTTCGAACTTCCCGGGAACACTGAAGCTTTCTTT. This chain connects TRBV12-3 or TRBV12-4 to TRBJ1-1; D unclear. V was pared by 6 bases and J by 1 base, with 15 bases between. The CDR3 extends over 15 amino acids.